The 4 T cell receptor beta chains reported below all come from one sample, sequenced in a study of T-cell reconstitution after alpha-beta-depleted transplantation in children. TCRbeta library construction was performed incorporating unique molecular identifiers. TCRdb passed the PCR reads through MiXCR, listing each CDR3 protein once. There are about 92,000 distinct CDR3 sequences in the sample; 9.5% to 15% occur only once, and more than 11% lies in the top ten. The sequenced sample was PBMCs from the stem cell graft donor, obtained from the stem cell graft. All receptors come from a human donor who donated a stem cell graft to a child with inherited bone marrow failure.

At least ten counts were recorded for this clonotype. In nucleotides, the CDR3 is TGCAGCGTTGAAAAGGGGGGCCTAAGTGGCTACACCTTC. Protein: CSVEKGGLSGYTF. The chain combines TRBV29-1 with TRBJ1-2; a possible D gene is TRBD1 (6 bases). The CDR3 is made up of 13 amino acids. Germline loops: CDR1 SQVTM, CDR2 ANQGSEA. Trimming stripped 2 bases from V and 7 bases from J, with 14 bases between.

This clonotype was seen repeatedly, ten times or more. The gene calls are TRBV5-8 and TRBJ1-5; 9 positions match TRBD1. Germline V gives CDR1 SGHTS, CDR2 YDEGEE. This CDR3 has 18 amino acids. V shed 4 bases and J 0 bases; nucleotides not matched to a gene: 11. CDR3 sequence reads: CASSQTGTGIHSNQPQHF. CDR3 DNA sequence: TGTGCCAGCAGCCAGACCGGGACAGGGATTCATAGCAATCAGCCCCAGCATTTT. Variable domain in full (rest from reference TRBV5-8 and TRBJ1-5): EAGVTQSPTHLIKTRGQQATLRCSPISGHTSVYWYQQALGLGLQFLLWYDEGEERNRGNFPPRFSGRQFPNYSSELNVNALELEDSALYLCASSQTGTGIHSNQPQHFGDGTRLSIL.

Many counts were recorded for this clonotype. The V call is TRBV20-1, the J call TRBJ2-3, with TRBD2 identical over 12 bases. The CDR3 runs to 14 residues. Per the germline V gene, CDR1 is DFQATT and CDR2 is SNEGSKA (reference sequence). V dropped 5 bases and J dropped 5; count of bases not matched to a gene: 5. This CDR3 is CSAHLAGGRDTQYF. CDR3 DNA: TGCAGTGCTCATCTAGCGGGGGGGCGAGATACGCAGTATTTT.

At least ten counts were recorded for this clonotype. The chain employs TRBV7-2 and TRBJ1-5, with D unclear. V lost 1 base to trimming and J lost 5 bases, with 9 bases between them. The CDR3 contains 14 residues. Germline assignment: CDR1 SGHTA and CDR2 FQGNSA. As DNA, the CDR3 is TGTGCCAGCAGCTTAGATGGGGAACATCAGCCCCAGCATTTT. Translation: CASSLDGEHQPQHF.